This T cell receptor (beta chain) is from a study of regulatory T cells in long-lasting Graves disease. As for the study in general: Over 5 years of antithyroid drugs with positive TSH receptor antibodies was taken to mean persistent Graves' disease.

Study-wide points: Relative to new patients (roughly 1,000), persistent patients exhibited greater sharing of public clonotypes (2,741). Among samples with persistent disease, TRBV28, TRBJ1-2 and TRBJ2-5 were favored.

Arm-PCR of CDR3 regions and iRepertoire HTBI primers were used to build TCR beta libraries. TCRdb fed the multiplex PCR reads into MiXCR, producing one record per CDR3 protein. Of around 460,000 distinct CDR3 sequences in the sample, approximately 21% were seen once. This clonotype appeared many times. Its antigen is unknown. The time point denotes: persistent/refractory GD, antithyroid drugs over 5 years with positive TRAb. The TCR library was made from RNA that had been extracted from PBMCs in TRIzol. The diagnosis of Graves' disease used American Thyroid Association guidelines. Deletions cut 7 bases from V and 2 bases from J, with 15 bases between. The CDR3 is 14 amino acids.

The V call is TRBV12-3 or TRBV12-4, the J call TRBJ2-7, with D uncertain. The sequence derives from a female donor with Graves disease. The sequenced sample was peripheral blood mononuclear cells (PBMCs), obtained when the disease was refractory, from a patient treated with antithyroid drugs. Here the CDR3 DNA reads TGTGCCAGCACCACTTCGGCTTATGCCTACGAGCAGTACTTC. Its protein is CASTTSAYAYEQYF.